A single T cell receptor (beta chain) is shown here with its context. Its antigen is still unknown. Per-base qualities were not stored, and no clone one base away is much larger. The CDR3 runs 16 residues from the cysteine to the phenylalanine. The read is trimmed to its CDR3 DNA, 48 bases read in frame from base 1. CDR1 and CDR2, looked up from the germline V gene, are SGHRS and YFSETQ. Germline trimming: 3 bases from V, 3 bases from J; junction bases outside gene matches: 3. The time point tag for this specimen amounts to: recipient sample about 28 days before transplant, after cytoreduction. Blood from recipients was drawn about 28 days before transplant and again at days 30, 100 and 180 after transplant. Nuclei Lysis Solution was used to extract genomic DNA from fresh or cryopreserved unfractionated peripheral blood mononuclear cells. This sample stems from a study of T cell clonotyping in hematopoietic cell transplantation (dated by TCRdb to the early 2020s). In terms of the full investigation: Pretransplant samples from recipients were collected after cytoreduction. A total of 120 to 150 blood samples were gathered in the study from around 40 consecutive transplant recipients along with their related donors. Recruitment of patients was conducted between late 2015 and early 2017, and follow-up was continued until late 2020 or death. Overall study outcomes, separate from this receptor: A decrease in recipient TCR diversity was observed after transplant, and a progressive increase in pathologically expanded clonotypes was seen from day 30 to day 180. The sample size was limited, and because cells were not sorted, the contributions of CD4 and CD8 repertoires could not be separated. Broader TCR repertoire diversity after transplant was predicted by Inverse Simpson Index values from donors and from recipients before transplant. Overlap with donor repertoires was found for only a small fraction of recipient repertoires, with over 95% found to appear de novo at the given depth.

The immunoSEQ assay, a bias-controlled multiplex PCR using V- and J-specific primers, was used to amplify TCR beta CDR3 regions from genomic DNA. A second PCR step added a proprietary barcode and Illumina adapter sequences to the CDR3 amplicons. An Illumina MiSeq instrument was used to sequence the CDR3 libraries. The paper's processing steps were these. Export and quality control were performed with immunoSEQ Analyzer 3.0, and downstream analyses were performed with R Bioconductor and Immunarch. Only productive rearrangements in the normalized downsampled data set were used to calculate repertoire metrics. Pathologically expanded clonotypes were defined as those larger than 5 templates in the normalized cohort. Repertoire diversity was measured with the Inverse Simpson Index. To capture all clonotypes, CMV-specificity analyses were performed on the non-normalized data set. TCRdb obtained this table from immuneACCESS and retained in-frame rearrangements with V and J assigned. These tables miss some clones; where compared with another copy, unresolved V genes account for less than half of the shortfall, and the remainder is unexplained. V, J and clone size are taken as reported in that table, and D and trimming were inferred from the DNA itself. The sample data list about 7,400 clones, and more than 75% of these were observed just once. The ten largest clonotypes hold 5.5% to 9% of the sample.

The sequence links TRBV5-1 to TRBJ2-3, with TRBD2 identical over 14 junction bases. The source material was peripheral blood mononuclear cells, sampled before stem cell transplant. The sequence was obtained from a man aged 55-75 years with acute myeloid leukemia. Some clones in this sample may be carry-over from other donors' samples. DNA sequence: TGCGCCAGCAGCTGGGGGACTAGCGGGAGAACAGATACGCAGTATTTT. It is translated as CASSWGTSGRTDTQYF.